The T cell receptor beta chain described here comes from a study of beta chain features in type 1 diabetes. Study at large: Healthy donors resembled patients in age, gender and cell yields.

Germline V gene sequence: CDR1 SGHRS, CDR2 YFSETQ. This CDR3 is 13 amino acids long. The V and J ends lost 5 bases and 5 bases respectively, with 14 bases between them. Study findings and constraints: When Type 1 diabetes patients were examined, their TCRB CDR3s proved moderately but significantly shorter in all four CD4+ subsets. Patients showed naive, central memory and Treg TCRB repertoires that appeared more similar than those of healthy donors. TCRB rearrangement may or may not be influenced by HLA type; here this remained unresolved.

About this clone: Its matching antigen is unknown.

cDNA synthesis used the whole RNA isolate, giving expressed TCRB sequences. Regulatory, naive and central memory T cell samples averaged approximately 3.5 million reads. Clones were sequenced by immunoSEQ multiplex PCR, and TCRdb holds only the in-frame ones, with some missing. This sample has about 150,000 clones; 10% to 13% occur once, and the top ten carry 0.45% to 0.6%. The sample comprised central memory CD4+ T cells from blood. This receptor was obtained from a man younger than 40 with type 1 diabetes. The genes are TRBV5-1 and TRBJ2-7; D might be TRBD2 (5 bases). The CDR3 is CASRDRELDEQYF. Written as DNA, the CDR3 is TGCGCCAGCAGAGACCGCGAACTAGACGAGCAGTACTTC.